This T cell receptor (beta chain) was profiled in a study of lymphopenia after photon versus proton radiotherapy. In regard to this clone: What it binds is not known.

The CDR3 runs to 15 residues. Germline V gives CDR1 KGHSH, CDR2 LQKENI. V dropped 4 bases and J dropped 4 bases, with 13 bases sitting between them. Here immunoSEQ multiplex PCR was the method, and the copy in TCRdb shows in-frame clones only, minus some. The table shows 55,000 to 70,000 clones, with about nine tenths occurring only once. Broader study findings: Oligoclonal CD8+ Temra expansion after nadir drove photon patients' diversity drop.

The V and J genes are TRBV18 and TRBJ1-4; D gene unclear. Here the sequenced sample was peripheral blood, taken from a patient treated with photon-based radiotherapy. This sequence originates from a woman aged 70 to 79 with pancreatic cancer. CDR3 DNA sequence: TGTGCCAGCTCACTTATGGCAGTGGTTAATGAAAAACTGTTTTTT. This sequence encodes CASSLMAVVNEKLFF.